This section outlines one T cell receptor (beta chain) sequence together with its context. This sample is drawn from a study of blood T cell repertoires in COVID-19. Study in general: Italy, Spain and the United States were the sources of the convalescent and acute COVID-19 samples. PBMCs, B-cell-depleted T cells, or T cells provided the cDNA or gDNA that made up the material.

Authors' processing steps: Amplified reference gene primers provided the basis for estimating nucleated cell counts. Sequencing used immunoSEQ multiplex PCR; TCRdb keeps in-frame clones, though not all of them. From that table come the V and J calls and clone size; the DNA was used to work out D and trimming. Of under 250,000 clones listed, approximately 91% were seen once; the top ten hold less than 7.5%. V lost 4 bases, J lost 1 base, and 6 bases stayed unmatched. The germline CDR1 and CDR2 sequences are SGHRS and YFSETQ. CDR3 length: 16 amino acids. What was sequenced was peripheral blood. V gene TRBV5-1 combines with J gene TRBJ2-4, with TRBD1 matching 9 bases. The receptor comes from a man between 60 and 70 years old who had recovered from COVID-19. DNA for the CDR3: TGCGCCAGCAGCCTACAGGGGGCCGGGGCCAAAAACATTCAGTACTTC. It translates to CASSLQGAGAKNIQYF. The full variable domain, completed using reference TRBV5-1 and TRBJ2-4, is KAGVTQTPRYLIKTRGQQVTLSCSPISGHRSVSWYQQTPGQGLQFLFEYFSETQRNKGNFPGRFSGRQFSNSRSEMNVSTLELGDSALYLCASSLQGAGAKNIQYFGAGTRLSVL.